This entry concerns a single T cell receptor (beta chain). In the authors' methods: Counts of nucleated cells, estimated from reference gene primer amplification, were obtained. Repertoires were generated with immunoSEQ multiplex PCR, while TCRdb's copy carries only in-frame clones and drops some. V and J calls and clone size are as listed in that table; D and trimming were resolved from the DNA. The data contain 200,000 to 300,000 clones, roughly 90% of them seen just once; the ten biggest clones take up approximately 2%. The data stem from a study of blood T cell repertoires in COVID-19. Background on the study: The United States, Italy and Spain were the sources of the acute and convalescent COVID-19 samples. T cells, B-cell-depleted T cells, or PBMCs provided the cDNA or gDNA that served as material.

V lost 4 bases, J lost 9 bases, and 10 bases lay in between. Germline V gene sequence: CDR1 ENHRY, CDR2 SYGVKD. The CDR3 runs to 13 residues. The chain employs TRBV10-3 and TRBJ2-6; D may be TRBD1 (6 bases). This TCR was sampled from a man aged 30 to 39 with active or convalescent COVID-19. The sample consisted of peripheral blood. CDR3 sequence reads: CAISADSSNVLTF. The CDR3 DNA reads TGTGCCATCAGTGCGGACAGCAGCAACGTCCTGACTTTC.